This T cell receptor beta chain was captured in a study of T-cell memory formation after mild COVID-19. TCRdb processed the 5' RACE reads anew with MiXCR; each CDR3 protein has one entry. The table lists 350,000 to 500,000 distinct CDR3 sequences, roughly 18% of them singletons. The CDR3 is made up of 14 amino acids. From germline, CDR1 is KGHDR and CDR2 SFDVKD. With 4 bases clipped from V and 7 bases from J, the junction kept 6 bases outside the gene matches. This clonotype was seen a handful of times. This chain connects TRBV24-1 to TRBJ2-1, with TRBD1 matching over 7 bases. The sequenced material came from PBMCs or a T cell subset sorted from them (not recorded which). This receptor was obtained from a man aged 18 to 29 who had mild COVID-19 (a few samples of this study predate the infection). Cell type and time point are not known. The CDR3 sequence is CATSDTARGNEQFF. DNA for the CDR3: TGTGCCACCAGTGACACGGCCAGGGGGAATGAGCAGTTCTTC.